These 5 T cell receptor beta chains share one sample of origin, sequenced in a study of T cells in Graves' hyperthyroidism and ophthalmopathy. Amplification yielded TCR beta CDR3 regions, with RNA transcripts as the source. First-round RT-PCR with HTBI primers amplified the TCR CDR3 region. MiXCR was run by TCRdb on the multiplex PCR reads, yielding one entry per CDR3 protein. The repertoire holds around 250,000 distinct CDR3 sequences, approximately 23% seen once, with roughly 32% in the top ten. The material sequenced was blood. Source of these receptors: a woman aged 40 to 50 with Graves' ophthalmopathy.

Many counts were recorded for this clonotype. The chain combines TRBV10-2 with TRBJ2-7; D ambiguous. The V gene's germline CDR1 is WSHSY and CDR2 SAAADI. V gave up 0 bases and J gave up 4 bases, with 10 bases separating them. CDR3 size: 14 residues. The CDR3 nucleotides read TGCGCCAGCAGTGAGTCTAGGCCCGGGTACGAGCAGTACTTC. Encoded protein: CASSESRPGYEQYF.

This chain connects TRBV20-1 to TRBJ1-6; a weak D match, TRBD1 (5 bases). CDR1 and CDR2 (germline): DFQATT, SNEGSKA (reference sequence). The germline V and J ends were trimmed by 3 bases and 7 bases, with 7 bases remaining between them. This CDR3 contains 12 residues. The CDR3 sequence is CSASPGNSPLHF. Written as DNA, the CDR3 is TGCAGTGCTAGCCCAGGGAATTCACCCCTCCACTTT.

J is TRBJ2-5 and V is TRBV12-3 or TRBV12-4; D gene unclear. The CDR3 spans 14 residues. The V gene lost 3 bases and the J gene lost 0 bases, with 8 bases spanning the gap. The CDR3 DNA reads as TGTGCCAGCAGTTTGGTAGGCGACCAAGAGACCCAGTACTTC. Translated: CASSLVGDQETQYF.

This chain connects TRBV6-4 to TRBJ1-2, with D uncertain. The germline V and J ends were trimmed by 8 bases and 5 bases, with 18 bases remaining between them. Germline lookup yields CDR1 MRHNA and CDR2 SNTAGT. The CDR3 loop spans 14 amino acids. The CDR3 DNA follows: TGTGCCAGCCCCCATGAACAGAGCCGATATGGCTACACCTTC. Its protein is CASPHEQSRYGYTF.

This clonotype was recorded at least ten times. CDR3 bases: TGCGCCAGCAGCTTGGGCAGCGGCACTGAAGCTTTCTTT. This sequence encodes CASSLGSGTEAFF. The V call is TRBV5-1, the J call TRBJ1-1; D uncertain. V was cut by 0 bases and J by 4 bases, with 7 bases left in between. The CDR3 totals 13 residues. The germline V gene encodes CDR1 SGHRS and CDR2 YFSETQ. The full variable domain, its missing parts supplied by reference TRBV5-1 and TRBJ1-1, is KAGVTQTPRYLIKTRGQQVTLSCSPISGHRSVSWYQQTPGQGLQFLFEYFSETQRNKGNFPGRFSGRQFSNSRSEMNVSTLELGDSALYLCASSLGSGTEAFFGQGTRLTVV.